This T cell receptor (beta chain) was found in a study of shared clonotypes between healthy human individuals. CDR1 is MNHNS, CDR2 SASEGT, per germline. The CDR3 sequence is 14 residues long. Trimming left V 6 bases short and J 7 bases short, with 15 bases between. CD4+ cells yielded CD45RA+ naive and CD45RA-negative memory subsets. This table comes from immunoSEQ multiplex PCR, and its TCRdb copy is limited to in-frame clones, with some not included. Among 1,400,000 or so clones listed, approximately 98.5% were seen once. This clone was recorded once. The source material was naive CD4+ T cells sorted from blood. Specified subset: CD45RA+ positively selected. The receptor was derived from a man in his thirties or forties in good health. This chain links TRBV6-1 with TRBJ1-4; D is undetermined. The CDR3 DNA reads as TGTGCCAGCAGGGGAAGAGTAATCGGTGAAAAACTGTTTTTT. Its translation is CASRGRVIGEKLFF.